The clone carrying this TCR beta chain has just one count. These data are taken from a study of blood T cell repertoires in COVID-19. Study in general: Material from acute and convalescent COVID-19 was sourced from the United States, Italy and Spain. Nucleic acid was either cDNA or gDNA, and it came from T cells, B-cell-depleted T cells, or PBMCs.

In the original processing: From reference gene primer amplification, estimates of nucleated cell counts were derived. Measured with immunoSEQ multiplex PCR; TCRdb has only the in-frame clones, and not every one. V, J and clone size are those of that table, while D and trimming were read from the DNA. In the table there are under 300,000 clones, about 90% of which are singletons. The CDR3 totals 18 residues. Germline V gives CDR1 SEHNR, CDR2 FQNEAQ (reference sequence). The V and J ends lost 1 base and 3 bases, in that order; junction bases with no gene match: 12. This receptor was identified in a woman between 40 and 50 years old with acute or convalescent COVID-19. The J gene is TRBJ1-3, the V gene TRBV7-9, with 7 bases fitting TRBD1. The source material was peripheral blood. As DNA, the CDR3 is TGTGCCAGCAGCTTAGGGGGGAACTGGAACAGGGGTGGAAACACCATATATTTT. Translating gives CASSLGGNWNRGGNTIYF.